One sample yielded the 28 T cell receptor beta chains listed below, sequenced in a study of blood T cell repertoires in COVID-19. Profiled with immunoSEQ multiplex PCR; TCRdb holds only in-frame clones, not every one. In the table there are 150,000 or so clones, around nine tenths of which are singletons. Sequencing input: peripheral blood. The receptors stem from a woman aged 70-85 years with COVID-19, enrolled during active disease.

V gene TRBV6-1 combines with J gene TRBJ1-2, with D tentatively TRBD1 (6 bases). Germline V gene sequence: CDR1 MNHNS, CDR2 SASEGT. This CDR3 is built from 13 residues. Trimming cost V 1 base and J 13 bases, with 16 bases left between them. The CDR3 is CASSEGRGPKSTF. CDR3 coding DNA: TGTGCCAGCAGTGAAGGGCGGGGGCCTAAGTCCACCTTC.

This CDR3 is CASSTFLGSGGSTDTQYF. DNA of the CDR3: TGTGCCAGCAGCACATTCCTGGGGAGCGGGGGAAGCACAGATACGCAGTATTTT. The genes are TRBV5-8 and TRBJ2-3; 8 bases line up with TRBD2. There are 18 residues in the CDR3. Germline assignment: CDR1 SGHTS and CDR2 YDEGEE. Trimming cost V 4 bases and J 0 bases; bases outside gene matches: 13.

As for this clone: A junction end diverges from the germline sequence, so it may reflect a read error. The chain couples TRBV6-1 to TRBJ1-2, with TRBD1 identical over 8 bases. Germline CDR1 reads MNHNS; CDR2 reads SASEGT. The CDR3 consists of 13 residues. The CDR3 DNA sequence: TGTGCCAGCAGCGAAGACAGGGGTGTGGGCTACACCTTC. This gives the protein CASSEDRGVGYTF.

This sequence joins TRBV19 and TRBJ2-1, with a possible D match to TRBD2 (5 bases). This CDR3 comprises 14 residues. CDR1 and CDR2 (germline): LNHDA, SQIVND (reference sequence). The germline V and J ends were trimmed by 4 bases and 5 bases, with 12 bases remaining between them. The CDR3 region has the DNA TGTGCCAGTAGTAACCGGGGTCGGGACAATGAGCAGTTCTTC. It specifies CASSNRGRDNEQFF.

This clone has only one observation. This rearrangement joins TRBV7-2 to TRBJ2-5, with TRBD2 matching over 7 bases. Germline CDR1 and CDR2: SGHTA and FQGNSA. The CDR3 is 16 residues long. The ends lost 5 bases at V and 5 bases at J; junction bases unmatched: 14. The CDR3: CASSPWGWRGGETQYF. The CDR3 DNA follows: TGTGCCAGCAGCCCCTGGGGTTGGAGGGGAGGGGAGACCCAGTACTTC.

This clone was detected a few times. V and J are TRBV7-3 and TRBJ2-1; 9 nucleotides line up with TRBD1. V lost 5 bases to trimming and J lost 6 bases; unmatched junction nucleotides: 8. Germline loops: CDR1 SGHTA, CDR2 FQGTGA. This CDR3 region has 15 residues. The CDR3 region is CASSLQGATLNEQFF. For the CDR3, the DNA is TGTGCCAGCAGCCTACAGGGGGCTACCCTCAATGAGCAGTTCTTC.

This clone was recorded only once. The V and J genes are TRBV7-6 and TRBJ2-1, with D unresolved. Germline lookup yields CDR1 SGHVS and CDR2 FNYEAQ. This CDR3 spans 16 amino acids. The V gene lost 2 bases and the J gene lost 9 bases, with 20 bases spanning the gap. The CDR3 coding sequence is TGTGCCAGCAGCTTAAACCCGTTGATCCGCACCAGTGAGCAGTTCTTC. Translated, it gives CASSLNPLIRTSEQFF.

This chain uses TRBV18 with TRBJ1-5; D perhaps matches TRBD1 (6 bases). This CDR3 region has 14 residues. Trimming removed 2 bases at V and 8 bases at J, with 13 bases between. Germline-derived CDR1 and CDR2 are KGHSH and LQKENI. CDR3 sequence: CASSPRGHMEPQHF. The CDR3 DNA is TGTGCCAGCTCACCAAGGGGACATATGGAGCCCCAGCATTTT.

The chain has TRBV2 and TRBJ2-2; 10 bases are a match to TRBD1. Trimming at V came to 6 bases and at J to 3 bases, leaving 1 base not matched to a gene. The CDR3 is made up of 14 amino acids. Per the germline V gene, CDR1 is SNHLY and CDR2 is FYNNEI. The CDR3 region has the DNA TGTGCCAGCAGGGGGACAGGGGACACCGGGGAGCTGTTTTTT. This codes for CASRGTGDTGELFF.

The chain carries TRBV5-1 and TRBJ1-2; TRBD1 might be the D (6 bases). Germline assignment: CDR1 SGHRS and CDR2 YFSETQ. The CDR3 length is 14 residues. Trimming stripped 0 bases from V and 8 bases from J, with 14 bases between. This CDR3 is CASSLGPEGDGYTF. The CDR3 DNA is TGCGCCAGCAGCTTGGGACCTGAGGGGGACGGCTACACCTTC.

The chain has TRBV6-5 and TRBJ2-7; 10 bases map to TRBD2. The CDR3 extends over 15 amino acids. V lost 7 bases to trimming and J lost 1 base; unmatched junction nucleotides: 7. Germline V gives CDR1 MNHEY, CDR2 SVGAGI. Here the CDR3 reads CASNLAGAISYEQYF. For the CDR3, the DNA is TGTGCCAGCAATCTAGCGGGGGCAATATCCTACGAGCAGTACTTC.

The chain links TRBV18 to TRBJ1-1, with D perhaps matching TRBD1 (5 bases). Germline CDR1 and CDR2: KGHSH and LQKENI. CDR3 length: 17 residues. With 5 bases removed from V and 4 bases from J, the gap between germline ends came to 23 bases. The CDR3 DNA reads TGTGCCAGCTCAACCACGGGTATTGGGGGTAGCGGCACTGAAGCTTTCTTT. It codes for CASSTTGIGGSGTEAFF.

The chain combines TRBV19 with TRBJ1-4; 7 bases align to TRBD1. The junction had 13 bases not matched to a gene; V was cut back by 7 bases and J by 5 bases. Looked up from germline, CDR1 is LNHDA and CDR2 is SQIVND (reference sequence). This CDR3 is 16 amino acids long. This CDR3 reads CASNRRGGPENEKLFF. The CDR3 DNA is TGTGCCAGTAATCGGAGAGGGGGCCCGGAAAATGAAAAACTGTTTTTT.

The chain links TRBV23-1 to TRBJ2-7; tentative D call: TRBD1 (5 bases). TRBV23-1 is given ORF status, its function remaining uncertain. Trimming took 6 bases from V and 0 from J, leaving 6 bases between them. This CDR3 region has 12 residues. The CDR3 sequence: CASRQVSYEQYF. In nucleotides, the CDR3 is TGCGCCAGCAGACAGGTCTCCTACGAGCAGTACTTC.

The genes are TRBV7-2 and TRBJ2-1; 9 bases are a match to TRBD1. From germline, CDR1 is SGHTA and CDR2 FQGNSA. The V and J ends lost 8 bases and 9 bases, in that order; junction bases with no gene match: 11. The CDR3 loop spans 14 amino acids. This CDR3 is CASLKGQGNVEQFF. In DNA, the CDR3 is TGTGCCAGCTTGAAGGGACAGGGTAATGTTGAGCAGTTCTTC.

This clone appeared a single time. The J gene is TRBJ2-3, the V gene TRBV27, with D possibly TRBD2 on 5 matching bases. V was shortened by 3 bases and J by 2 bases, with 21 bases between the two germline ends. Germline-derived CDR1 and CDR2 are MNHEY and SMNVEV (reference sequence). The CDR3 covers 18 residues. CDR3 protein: CASSFSSRGLGFTDTQYF. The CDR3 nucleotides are TGTGCCAGCAGTTTCTCATCCCGCGGACTTGGCTTCACAGATACGCAGTATTTT.

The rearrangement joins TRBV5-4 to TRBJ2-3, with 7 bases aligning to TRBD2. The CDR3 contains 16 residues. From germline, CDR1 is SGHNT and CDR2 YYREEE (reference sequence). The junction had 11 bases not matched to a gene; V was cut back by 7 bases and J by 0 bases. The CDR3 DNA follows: TGTGCCAGCCGAAGGCGGGGGACTAAGAGCACAGATACGCAGTATTTT. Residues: CASRRRGTKSTDTQYF. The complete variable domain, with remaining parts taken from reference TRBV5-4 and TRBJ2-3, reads ETGVTQSPTHLIKTRGQQVTLRCSSQSGHNTVSWYQQALGQGPQFIFQYYREEENGRGNFPPRFSGLQFPNYSSELNVNALELDDSALYLCASRRRGTKSTDTQYFGPGTRLTVL.

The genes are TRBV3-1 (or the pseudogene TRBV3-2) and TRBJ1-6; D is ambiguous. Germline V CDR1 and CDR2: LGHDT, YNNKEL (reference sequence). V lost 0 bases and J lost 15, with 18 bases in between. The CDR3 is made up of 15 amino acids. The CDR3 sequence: CASSQDYSDRVILHF. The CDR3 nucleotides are TGTGCCAGCAGCCAAGATTATTCGGATCGGGTAATCCTCCACTTT.

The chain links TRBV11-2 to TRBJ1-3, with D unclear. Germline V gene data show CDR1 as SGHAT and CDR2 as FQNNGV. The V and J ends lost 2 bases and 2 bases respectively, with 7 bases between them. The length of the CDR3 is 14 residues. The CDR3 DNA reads TGTGCCAGCAGCTTATCGAGGACTGGAAACACCATATATTTT. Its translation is CASSLSRTGNTIYF.

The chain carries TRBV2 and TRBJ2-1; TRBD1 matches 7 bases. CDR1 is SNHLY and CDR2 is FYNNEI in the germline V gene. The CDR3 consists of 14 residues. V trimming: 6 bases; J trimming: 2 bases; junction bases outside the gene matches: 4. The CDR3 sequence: CASRRQGAYNEQFF. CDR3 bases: TGTGCCAGCAGGAGGCAGGGGGCCTACAATGAGCAGTTCTTC.

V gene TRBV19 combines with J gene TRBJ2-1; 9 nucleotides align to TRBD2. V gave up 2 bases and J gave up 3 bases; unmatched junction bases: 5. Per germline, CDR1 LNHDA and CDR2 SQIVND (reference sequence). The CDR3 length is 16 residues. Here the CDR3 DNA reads TGTGCCAGTAGTATATTTGCTAGCGGGGTCTACAATGAGCAGTTCTTC. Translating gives CASSIFASGVYNEQFF. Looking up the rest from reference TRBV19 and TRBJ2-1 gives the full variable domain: DGGITQSPKYLFRKEGQNVTLSCEQNLNHDAMYWYRQDPGQGLRLIYYSQIVNDFQKGDIAEGYSVSREKKESFPLTVTSAQKNPTAFYLCASSIFASGVYNEQFFGPGTRLTVL.

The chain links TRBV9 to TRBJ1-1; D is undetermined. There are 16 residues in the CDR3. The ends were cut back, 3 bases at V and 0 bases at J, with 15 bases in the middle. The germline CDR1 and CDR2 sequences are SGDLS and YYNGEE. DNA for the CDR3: TGTGCCAGCAGCGCCTTAGCCGGCTATCTGAACACTGAAGCTTTCTTT. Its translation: CASSALAGYLNTEAFF.

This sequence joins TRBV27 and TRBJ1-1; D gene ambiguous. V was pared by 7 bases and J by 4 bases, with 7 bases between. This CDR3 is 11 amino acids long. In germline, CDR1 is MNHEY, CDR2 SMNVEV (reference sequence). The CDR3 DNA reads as TGTGCCAGCATCCGGGGCACTGAAGCTTTCTTT. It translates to CASIRGTEAFF.

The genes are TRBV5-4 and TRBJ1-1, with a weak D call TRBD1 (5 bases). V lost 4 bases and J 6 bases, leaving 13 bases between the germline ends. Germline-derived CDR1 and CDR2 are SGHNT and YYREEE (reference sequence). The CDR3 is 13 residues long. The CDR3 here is CASSIGRQPEAFF. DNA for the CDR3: TGTGCCAGCAGCATTGGACGACAGCCTGAAGCTTTCTTT.

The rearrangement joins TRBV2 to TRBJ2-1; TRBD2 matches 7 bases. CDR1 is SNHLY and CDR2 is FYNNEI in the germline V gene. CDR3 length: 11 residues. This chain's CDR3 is CAQRGVREQFF. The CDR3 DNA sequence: TGTGCACAACGGGGGGTCAGGGAGCAGTTCTTC. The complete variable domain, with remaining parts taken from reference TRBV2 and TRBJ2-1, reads EPEVTQTPSHQVTQMGQEVILRCVPISNHLYFYWYRQILGQKVEFLVSFYNNEISEKSEIFDDQFSVERPDGSNFTLKIRSTKLEDSAMYFCAQRGVREQFFGPGTRLTVL.

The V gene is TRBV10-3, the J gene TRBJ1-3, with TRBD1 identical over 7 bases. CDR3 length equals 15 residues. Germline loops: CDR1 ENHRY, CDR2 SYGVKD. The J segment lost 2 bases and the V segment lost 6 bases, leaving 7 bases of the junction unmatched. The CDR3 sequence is CAISPRQGAGNTIYF. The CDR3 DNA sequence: TGTGCCATCAGCCCAAGACAGGGAGCTGGAAACACCATATATTTT.

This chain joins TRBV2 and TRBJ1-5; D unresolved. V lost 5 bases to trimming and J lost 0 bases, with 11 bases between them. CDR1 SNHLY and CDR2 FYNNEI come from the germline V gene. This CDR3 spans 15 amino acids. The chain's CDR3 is CASSPTGHSNQPQHF. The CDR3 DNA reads TGTGCCAGCAGTCCTACTGGGCATAGCAATCAGCCCCAGCATTTT.

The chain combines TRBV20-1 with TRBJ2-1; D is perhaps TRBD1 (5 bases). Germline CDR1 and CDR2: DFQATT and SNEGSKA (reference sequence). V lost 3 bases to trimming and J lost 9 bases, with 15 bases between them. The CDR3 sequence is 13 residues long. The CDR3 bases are TGCAGTGCTAGTGGTAGGGGTTTCGGTGAGCAGTTCTTC. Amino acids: CSASGRGFGEQFF.